This T cell receptor beta chain originates from a study of T cells in Graves' hyperthyroidism and ophthalmopathy. The CDR3 sequence is 19 residues long. V gave up 4 bases and J gave up 0 bases, with 20 bases separating them. CDR1 is SGHRS and CDR2 is YFSETQ in the germline V gene. This clonotype was recorded at least ten times. Its antigen is unidentified. Amplification of TCR beta CDR3 regions used RNA as the template. The HTBI primer set served for first-round RT-PCR of the TCR CDR3. MiXCR was run by TCRdb on the multiplex PCR reads, yielding one entry per CDR3 protein. The repertoire has 450,000 to 700,000 distinct CDR3 sequences, under 60% of them found once; the top ten carry roughly 19%. Lactation, pregnancy, other autoimmune disease or uncontrolled infection excluded patients. Diagnostic decisions used clinical symptoms, serum thyroxine and TRAb, thyroid ultrasound and orbital computed tomography.

Findings and caveats of the study: Ophthalmopathy, which appeared later, was predicted by the model a median around 6.5 months before onset. Blood also held most thyroid clonotypes expanded beyond 0.001.

What was sequenced was peripheral blood or thyroid tissue (not recorded which). The J gene is TRBJ1-6, the V gene TRBV5-1; unclear D gene. The receptor comes from an adult woman with Graves' disease, either hyperthyroidism or ophthalmopathy (not recorded which). The CDR3 coding sequence is TGCGCCAGCAGCCCCCCTGGCATGCCGAGGAGCTCCTATAATTCACCCCTCCACTTT. This translates into CASSPPGMPRSSYNSPLHF.